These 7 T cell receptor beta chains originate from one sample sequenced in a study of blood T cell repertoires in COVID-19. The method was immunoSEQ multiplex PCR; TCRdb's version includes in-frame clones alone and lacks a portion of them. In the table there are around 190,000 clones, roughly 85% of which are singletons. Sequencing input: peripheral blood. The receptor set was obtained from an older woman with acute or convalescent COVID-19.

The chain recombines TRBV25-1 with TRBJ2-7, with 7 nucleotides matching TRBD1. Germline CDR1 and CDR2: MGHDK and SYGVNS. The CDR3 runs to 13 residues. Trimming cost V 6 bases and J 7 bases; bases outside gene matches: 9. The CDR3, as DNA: TGTGCCAGCAGGGCCTGGGACAGTCGGGAGCAGTACTTC. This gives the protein CASRAWDSREQYF.

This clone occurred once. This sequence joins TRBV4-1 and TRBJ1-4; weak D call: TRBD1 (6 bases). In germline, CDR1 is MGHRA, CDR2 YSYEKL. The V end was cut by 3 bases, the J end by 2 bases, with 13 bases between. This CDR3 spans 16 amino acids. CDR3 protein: CASSQDGQLTNEKLFF. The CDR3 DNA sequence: TGCGCCAGCAGCCAGGACGGACAGCTCACTAATGAAAAACTGTTTTTT.

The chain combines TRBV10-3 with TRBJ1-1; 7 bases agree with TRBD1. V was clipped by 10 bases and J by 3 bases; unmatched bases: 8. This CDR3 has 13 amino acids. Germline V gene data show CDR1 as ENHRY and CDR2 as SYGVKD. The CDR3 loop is CATRQGLDTEAFF. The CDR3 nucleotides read TGTGCCACCCGACAGGGTCTTGACACTGAAGCTTTCTTT.

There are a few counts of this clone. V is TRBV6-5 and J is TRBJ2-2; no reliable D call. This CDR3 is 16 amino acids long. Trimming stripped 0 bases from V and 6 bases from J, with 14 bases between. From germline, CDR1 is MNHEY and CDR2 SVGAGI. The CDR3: CASSYSAPGPAGELFF. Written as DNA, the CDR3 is TGTGCCAGCAGTTACTCGGCCCCTGGTCCAGCCGGGGAGCTGTTTTTT.

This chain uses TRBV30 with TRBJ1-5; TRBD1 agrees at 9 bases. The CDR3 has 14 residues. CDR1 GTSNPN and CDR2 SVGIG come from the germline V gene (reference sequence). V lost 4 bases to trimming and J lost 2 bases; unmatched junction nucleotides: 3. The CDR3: CAWTRTGGNQPQHF. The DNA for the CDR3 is TGTGCCTGGACGAGGACAGGGGGCAATCAGCCCCAGCATTTT. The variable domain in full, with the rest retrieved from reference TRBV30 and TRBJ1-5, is SQTIHQWPATLVQPVGSPLSLECTVEGTSNPNLYWYRQAAGRGLQLLFYSVGIGQISSEVPQNLSASRPQDRQFILSSKKLLLSDSGFYLCAWTRTGGNQPQHFGDGTRLSIL.

The DNA of the CDR3 is TGTGCCAGCCCCGGGGGAAGTTTGGGCTATGGCTACACCTTC. Translated: CASPGGSLGYGYTF. V gene TRBV2 combines with J gene TRBJ1-2; possible D gene TRBD1, 5 bases. With 8 bases removed from V and 4 bases from J, the gap between germline ends came to 17 bases. This CDR3 is built from 14 residues. Germline assignment: CDR1 SNHLY and CDR2 FYNNEI.

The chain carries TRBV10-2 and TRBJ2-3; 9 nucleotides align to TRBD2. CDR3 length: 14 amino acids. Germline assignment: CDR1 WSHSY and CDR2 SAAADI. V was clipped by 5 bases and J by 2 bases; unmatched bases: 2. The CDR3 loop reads CASSRLADTDTQYF. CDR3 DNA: TGCGCCAGCAGTAGACTAGCGGACACAGATACGCAGTATTTT.